One and the same sample provided the 26 T cell receptor beta chains below, sequenced in a study of blood T cell repertoires in COVID-19. Profiled with immunoSEQ multiplex PCR; TCRdb holds only in-frame clones, not every one. The data hold more than 300,000 clones, with 90% observed a single time. What was sequenced was PBMCs or T cells enriched from blood (not recorded which). These receptors were taken from a woman younger than 45 who had been exposed to COVID-19.

To note about this clone: Other nucleotide sequences in the sample specify the same CDR3. The V and J genes are TRBV5-4 and TRBJ1-2, with TRBD1 matching over 8 bases. V shed 0 bases and J 5 bases; nucleotides not matched to a gene: 0. Germline CDR1 and CDR2: SGHNT and YYREEE (reference sequence). CDR3 length: 13 amino acids. CDR3 amino acids: CASSLDRGYGYTF. The CDR3, as DNA: TGTGCCAGCAGCTTGGACAGGGGGTATGGCTACACCTTC.

This chain uses TRBV10-3 with TRBJ2-3, with 7 positions matching TRBD2. The ends lost 6 bases at V and 2 bases at J; junction bases unmatched: 5. The CDR3 runs to 14 residues. Germline lookup yields CDR1 ENHRY and CDR2 SYGVKD. The CDR3: CAIRSRDYTDTQYF. As DNA, the CDR3 is TGTGCCATCAGGAGCCGGGACTACACAGATACGCAGTATTTT.

This chain uses TRBV5-6 with TRBJ1-2; D might be TRBD1 (6 bases). V dropped 8 bases and J dropped 14 bases, with 13 bases sitting between them. Germline V gives CDR1 SGHDT, CDR2 YYEEEE. The CDR3 sequence is 9 residues long. CDR3 in DNA: TGTGCCAGAATAAACAGGGAAACCTTC. It codes for CARINRETF.

The J gene is TRBJ1-2, the V gene TRBV2; no definite D call. V gave up 1 base and J gave up 4 bases, with 16 bases separating them. CDR3 length equals 16 residues. In germline, CDR1 is SNHLY, CDR2 FYNNEI. The CDR3 region is CASSEVGSMGLYGYTF. The DNA of the CDR3 is TGTGCCAGCAGTGAAGTCGGATCCATGGGCCTCTATGGCTACACCTTC.

CDR3 DNA sequence: TGTGCCAGCAGCCGCCGACTAGCGGGGATGTATGAGCAGTTCTTC. It yields the protein CASSRRLAGMYEQFF. V usage is TRBV3-1 (or the pseudogene TRBV3-2) and J usage is TRBJ2-1, with 11 bases identical to TRBD2. V dropped 4 bases and J dropped 8; count of bases not matched to a gene: 7. The germline CDR1 and CDR2 sequences are LGHDT and YNNKEL (reference sequence). The CDR3 extends over 15 amino acids.

J is TRBJ2-2 and V is TRBV2; 10 bases align to TRBD2. CDR1 SNHLY and CDR2 FYNNEI come from the germline V gene. The CDR3 has 20 amino acids. After removal of 6 bases from V and 3 bases from J, the junction contained 19 bases not matched to a gene. DNA of the CDR3: TGTGCCAGCAGGAAACAGCCCACCCGTCCTAGCGGGGGATACACCGGGGAGCTGTTTTTT. Translation: CASRKQPTRPSGGYTGELFF.

The rearrangement links TRBV7-9 to TRBJ2-3; 7 bases map to TRBD1. From germline, CDR1 is SEHNR and CDR2 FQNEAQ (reference sequence). CDR3 length: 15 residues. V lost 5 bases to trimming and J lost 7 bases; unmatched junction nucleotides: 12. The CDR3 loop reads CASSLGGVFTHTQYF. The CDR3 bases are TGTGCCAGCAGCCTAGGGGGCGTATTCACCCATACGCAGTATTTT.

The rearrangement joins TRBV23-1 to TRBJ1-3; D is unresolved. TRBV23-1 is known as an ORF, though its function is uncertain. The CDR3 consists of 16 residues. The V end lost 0 bases, the J end lost 0 bases, and 9 bases lay between the germline ends. For the CDR3, the DNA is TGCGCCAGCAGTCAATCGTCAGGCTGCTCTGGAAACACCATATATTTT. Residues: CASSQSSGCSGNTIYF.

This clone came up once. This chain connects TRBV24-1 to TRBJ2-3; 10 bases fit TRBD2. This CDR3 contains 16 residues. V gave up 0 bases and J gave up 5 bases; unmatched junction bases: 4. The V gene's germline CDR1 is KGHDR and CDR2 SFDVKD. In nucleotides, the CDR3 is TGTGCCACCAGTGATTTGCTAGCGGGGGTGGGAGATACGCAGTATTTT. This encodes CATSDLLAGVGDTQYF.

V gene TRBV5-1 combines with J gene TRBJ2-3; D is ambiguous. Between the trimmed V and J ends, which lost 4 bases and 2 bases, there was a span of 11 bases. CDR1 and CDR2 from the germline V gene are SGHRS and YFSETQ. There are 14 residues in the CDR3. The CDR3 reads CASSDQRPTDTQYF. The CDR3 DNA follows: TGCGCCAGCAGCGATCAGCGACCCACAGATACGCAGTATTTT.

In DNA form, the CDR3 reads TGTGCCAGCATTCTCAGTTTTTCCGGGACAGGGGTAGAAAACACCATATATTTT. It translates to CASILSFSGTGVENTIYF. This chain connects TRBV6-4 to TRBJ1-3; TRBD1 agrees at 10 bases. The J segment lost 6 bases and the V segment lost 7 bases, leaving 18 bases of the junction unmatched. Germline V gene lookup returns CDR1 MRHNA and CDR2 SNTAGT. The CDR3 is 18 residues long.

This chain connects TRBV18 to TRBJ2-7, with TRBD1 matching 7 bases. The V gene's germline CDR1 is KGHSH and CDR2 LQKENI. With 2 bases clipped from V and 4 bases from J, the junction kept 2 bases outside the gene matches. The CDR3 has 13 residues. The CDR3 DNA reads TGTGCCAGCTCACCAGGGACAGATTACGAGCAGTACTTC. Translated, it gives CASSPGTDYEQYF.

This chain uses TRBV4-2 with TRBJ1-4; TRBD1 is a possible D gene (5 bases). Germline CDR1 reads LGHNA; CDR2 reads YNFKEQ. Trimming took 3 bases from V and 4 from J, leaving 21 bases between them. The CDR3 is 18 residues long. CDR3 sequence reads: CASSHSIPPAGNNEKLFF. The DNA for the CDR3 is TGTGCCAGCAGCCACTCCATACCCCCGGCAGGGAATAATGAAAAACTGTTTTTT.

This chain connects TRBV14 to TRBJ1-4; perhaps TRBD1 as D (5 bases). Germline V gene data show CDR1 as SGHDN and CDR2 as FVKESK. Trimming stripped 4 bases from V and 4 bases from J, with 13 bases between. The CDR3 has 15 residues. The CDR3 DNA follows: TGTGCCAGCAGCCCGACGGGGGAGAGTAATGAAAAACTGTTTTTT. It encodes CASSPTGESNEKLFF.

This clone was observed a single time. The chain recombines TRBV2 with TRBJ2-7, with 7 bases fitting TRBD1. The CDR3 contains 16 residues. CDR1 is SNHLY, CDR2 FYNNEI, per germline. V gave up 11 bases and J gave up 2 bases; unmatched junction bases: 18. This CDR3 reads CAQHEVETGTPYEQYF. CDR3 coding DNA: TGTGCCCAGCACGAAGTCGAGACAGGGACCCCCTACGAGCAGTACTTC.

The chain links TRBV5-5 to TRBJ2-3, with TRBD1 matching over 7 bases. V lost 2 bases to trimming and J lost 5 bases; unmatched junction nucleotides: 5. Germline values: CDR1 SGHKS, CDR2 YYEKEE (reference sequence). This CDR3 spans 14 amino acids. CDR3: CASSFQGVKDTQYF. For the CDR3, the DNA is TGTGCCAGCAGCTTCCAGGGGGTAAAAGATACGCAGTATTTT. Looking up the rest from reference TRBV5-5 and TRBJ2-3 gives the full variable domain: DAGVTQSPTHLIKTRGQQVTLRCSPISGHKSVSWYQQVLGQGPQFIFQYYEKEERGRGNFPDRFSARQFPNYSSELNVNALLLGDSALYLCASSFQGVKDTQYFGPGTRLTVL.

This clone was counted a single time. CDR3 sequence: CASSLTGRNQPQHF. CDR3 DNA sequence: TGTGCCAGCAGTTTAACAGGGCGCAATCAGCCCCAGCATTTT. The chain links TRBV2 to TRBJ1-5, with a possible D match to TRBD1 (6 bases). Trimming took 5 bases from V and 2 from J, leaving 10 bases between them. CDR3 length: 14 amino acids. The germline CDR1 and CDR2 sequences are SNHLY and FYNNEI.

CDR3 residues: CASSQDRVQETQYF. The CDR3 DNA sequence: TGTGCCAGCAGCCAAGACAGGGTGCAAGAGACCCAGTACTTC. The genes are TRBV3-1 (or the pseudogene TRBV3-2) and TRBJ2-5, with D possibly matching TRBD1 (5 bases). The length of the CDR3 is 14 residues. Per germline, CDR1 LGHDT and CDR2 YNNKEL (reference sequence). V was shortened by 0 bases and J by 2 bases, with 7 bases between the two germline ends.

This rearrangement joins TRBV2 to TRBJ2-1; 10 bases match TRBD2. The CDR3 has 16 amino acids. Germline V gives CDR1 SNHLY, CDR2 FYNNEI. V trimming: 9 bases; J trimming: 0 bases; junction bases outside the gene matches: 8. Here the CDR3 reads CARDVAGGDSYNEQFF. DNA for the CDR3: TGTGCCAGGGATGTAGCGGGGGGCGACTCCTACAATGAGCAGTTCTTC.

This clone was detected only a few times. The V and J genes are TRBV2 and TRBJ1-2, with D maybe TRBD1 (5 bases). Between the trimmed V and J ends, which lost 5 bases and 2 bases, there was a span of 9 bases. CDR3 length equals 13 residues. Germline values: CDR1 SNHLY, CDR2 FYNNEI. CDR3 protein: CASSYNRNYGYTF. The CDR3, as DNA: TGTGCCAGCAGTTATAACAGGAACTATGGCTACACCTTC.

This chain joins TRBV7-9 and TRBJ1-1; a weak D match, TRBD1 (6 bases). CDR1 is SEHNR, CDR2 FQNEAQ, per germline (reference sequence). The CDR3 contains 15 residues. V was cut by 5 bases and J by 0 bases, with 13 bases left in between. The CDR3 region has the DNA TGTGCCAGCAGCCCCCGAACAGGGATGAACACTGAAGCTTTCTTT. As protein: CASSPRTGMNTEAFF.

V gene TRBV7-9 combines with J gene TRBJ1-1, with D perhaps TRBD1 (5 bases). V lost 3 bases and J 5 bases, leaving 19 bases between the germline ends. The germline V gene encodes CDR1 SEHNR and CDR2 FQNEAQ (reference sequence). CDR3 length: 16 residues. The CDR3 region has the DNA TGTGCCAGCAGCTTTGTTTCGGGGCAGGGAGGAACTGAAGCTTTCTTT. It codes for CASSFVSGQGGTEAFF.

The chain has TRBV7-2 and TRBJ1-6; D is undetermined. The V end lost 5 bases, the J end lost 9 bases, and 20 bases lay between the germline ends. The CDR3 is 16 amino acids. The germline V gene encodes CDR1 SGHTA and CDR2 FQGNSA. The CDR3 nucleotides read TGTGCCAGCAGCCTCATGGCGGCGCGCGGAAGTTCACCCCTCCACTTT. This codes for CASSLMAARGSSPLHF.

V usage is TRBV13 and J usage is TRBJ1-4; D is possibly TRBD1 (5 bases). The germline V gene has CDR1 PRHDT and CDR2 FYEKMQ (reference sequence). The CDR3 is 14 residues long. The V gene lost 6 bases and the J gene lost 7 bases, with 15 bases spanning the gap. CDR3 DNA sequence: TGTGCCAGCAGTCTGGCAGGGCGGATTGAAAAACTGTTTTTT. This codes for CASSLAGRIEKLFF.

The CDR3 region is CASSSTRQSTNEKLFF. In DNA form, the CDR3 reads TGCGCCAGCAGCTCCACCAGACAGTCAACTAATGAAAAACTGTTTTTT. The rearrangement uses TRBV5-1 and TRBJ1-4, with a possible D match to TRBD1 (5 bases). The germline V and J ends were trimmed by 3 bases and 0 bases, with 12 bases remaining between them. CDR3 length equals 16 residues. Germline values: CDR1 SGHRS, CDR2 YFSETQ.

This clone appeared a few times. This chain links TRBV25-1 with TRBJ2-1, with D tentatively TRBD1 (6 bases). The length of the CDR3 is 14 residues. Germline loops: CDR1 MGHDK, CDR2 SYGVNS. V was shortened by 3 bases and J by 4 bases, with 10 bases between the two germline ends. The chain's CDR3 is CASSDRGPYNEQFF. The CDR3 coding sequence is TGTGCCAGCAGTGACAGGGGCCCATACAATGAGCAGTTCTTC.